The 28 T cell receptor beta chains given below trace back to one sample, sequenced in a study of blood T cell repertoires in COVID-19. Measured with immunoSEQ multiplex PCR; TCRdb has only the in-frame clones, and not every one. The repertoire holds some 130,000 clones, with 75% to 90% as singletons. Specimen: PBMCs or T cells enriched from blood (not recorded which). These receptors were obtained from a man between 25 and 39 years old who had recovered from COVID-19.

The CDR3 nucleotides read TGTGCCAGCCAGACGGAGTATAGCAATCAGCCCCAGCATTTT. Its protein product is CASQTEYSNQPQHF. The V gene is TRBV2, the J gene TRBJ1-5; D is uncertain. From germline, CDR1 is SNHLY and CDR2 FYNNEI. The CDR3 contains 14 residues. The V gene lost 8 bases and the J gene lost 0 bases, with 11 bases spanning the gap. The variable domain in full, completed from reference TRBV2 and TRBJ1-5, reads EPEVTQTPSHQVTQMGQEVILRCVPISNHLYFYWYRQILGQKVEFLVSFYNNEISEKSEIFDDQFSVERPDGSNFTLKIRSTKLEDSAMYFCASQTEYSNQPQHFGDGTRLSIL.

The chain couples TRBV4-1 to TRBJ1-3; TRBD1 aligns across 9 bases. CDR3 length: 18 residues. The J segment lost 2 bases and the V segment lost 2 bases, leaving 10 bases of the junction unmatched. Germline values: CDR1 MGHRA, CDR2 YSYEKL. The CDR3 loop reads CASSQHRDRDLTGNTIYF. The DNA of the CDR3 is TGCGCCAGCAGCCAACACCGGGACAGGGATTTAACTGGAAACACCATATATTTT.

The chain has TRBV5-1 and TRBJ1-3; D may be TRBD1 (6 bases). V was clipped by 4 bases and J by 0 bases, with 8 bases between them. The CDR3 extends over 14 amino acids. Germline CDR1 reads SGHRS; CDR2 reads YFSETQ. CDR3 amino acids: CASSPGASGNTIYF. The CDR3 region has the DNA TGCGCCAGCAGCCCAGGGGCCTCTGGAAACACCATATATTTT.

This chain joins TRBV27 and TRBJ2-2; TRBD1 agrees at 7 bases. The trim removed 11 bases at V and 1 base at J, leaving 4 bases unmatched. The CDR3 runs to 13 residues. Germline values: CDR1 MNHEY, CDR2 SMNVEV (reference sequence). In nucleotides, the CDR3 is TGTGCCGTGGGGACAGTGAACACCGGGGAGCTGTTTTTT. This encodes CAVGTVNTGELFF.

This clone was counted between two and nine times. CDR3 DNA: TGTGCCAGCAGCCCGGGACAGTGGAGCTCTGGAAACACCATATATTTT. Translated, it gives CASSPGQWSSGNTIYF. The rearrangement joins TRBV7-9 to TRBJ1-3; TRBD1 aligns across 7 bases. The CDR3 extends over 16 amino acids. The V gene end was trimmed by 5 bases and the J gene end by 0 bases; junction bases not matched to a gene: 7. Germline lookup yields CDR1 SEHNR and CDR2 FQNEAQ (reference sequence).

The rearrangement joins TRBV5-1 to TRBJ2-5, with 8 positions matching TRBD1. Germline V CDR1 and CDR2: SGHRS, YFSETQ. The V segment lost 4 bases and the J segment 5 bases; nucleotides outside the gene matches: 7. The CDR3 is 14 residues long. CDR3 protein: CASSEDRALETQYF. DNA for the CDR3: TGCGCCAGCAGCGAGGACAGGGCTCTCGAGACCCAGTACTTC.

This clone appeared once. V and J are TRBV27 and TRBJ2-1, with D possibly TRBD2 on 6 matching bases. Germline CDR1 is MNHEY and CDR2 is SMNVEV (reference sequence). Trimming removed 1 base at V and 10 bases at J, with 11 bases between. The CDR3 length is 13 residues. The CDR3 DNA sequence: TGTGCCAGCAGTTTATGGAGGGCTGGAGAGCAGTTCTTC. Its protein product is CASSLWRAGEQFF.

This chain links TRBV2 with TRBJ1-2; maybe TRBD1 (6 bases). The germline gives CDR1 SNHLY, CDR2 FYNNEI. The ends were cut back, 7 bases at V and 8 bases at J, with 17 bases in the middle. The CDR3 sequence is 13 residues long. The chain's CDR3 is CASNGDRQYGYTF. DNA for the CDR3: TGTGCCAGCAATGGCGACAGGCAGTACGGCTACACCTTC.

The V and J genes are TRBV2 and TRBJ1-5, with D uncertain. There are 13 residues in the CDR3. Trimming took off 5 bases at V and 5 bases at J, with 10 bases between the two ends. Germline V gene data show CDR1 as SNHLY and CDR2 as FYNNEI. The DNA of the CDR3 is TGTGCCAGCAGTTACCGGGGAGATCAGCCCCAGCATTTT. This codes for CASSYRGDQPQHF.

The CDR3 protein is CASSLKGQGADTQYF. CDR3 coding DNA: TGTGCCAGCAGCTTGAAGGGACAGGGGGCAGATACGCAGTATTTT. The chain employs TRBV7-3 and TRBJ2-3, with TRBD1 matching over 11 bases. From germline, CDR1 is SGHTA and CDR2 FQGTGA. With V trimmed by 3 bases and J by 4 bases, 3 bases remained unmatched. The CDR3 has 15 amino acids.

This rearrangement joins TRBV5-6 to TRBJ2-2; 8 positions agree with TRBD1. This CDR3 has 15 residues. J lost 0 bases, V lost 3 bases, and 1 base had no gene match. Germline CDR1 SGHDT, CDR2 YYEEEE. The CDR3 DNA follows: TGTGCCAGCAGCTGGGACAGGACGAACACCGGGGAGCTGTTTTTT. Translation: CASSWDRTNTGELFF.

V is TRBV4-1 and J is TRBJ1-5; D ambiguous. CDR3 length equals 13 residues. V shed 0 bases and J shed 6 bases, with 6 bases lying between them. From germline, CDR1 is MGHRA and CDR2 YSYEKL. CDR3 loop: CASSQDRGQPQHF. The CDR3 DNA follows: TGCGCCAGCAGCCAAGATCGGGGTCAGCCCCAGCATTTT.

The table lists this clone with a few counts. The chain joins TRBV6-5 to TRBJ1-1; unclear D gene. V was pared by 2 bases and J by 7 bases, with 14 bases between. Per the germline V gene, CDR1 is MNHEY and CDR2 is SVGAGI. The CDR3 consists of 14 residues. CDR3: CASSYIGVEFEAFF. The CDR3 DNA reads TGTGCCAGCAGTTACATCGGGGTGGAGTTTGAAGCTTTCTTT.

The chain has TRBV28 and TRBJ1-4; 8 bases fit TRBD1. Germline trimming cut 6 bases from V and 3 bases from J; bases unmatched to any gene: 6. The germline gives CDR1 MDHEN, CDR2 SYDVKM. The CDR3 consists of 15 residues. The CDR3 coding sequence is TGTGCCAGCAGATCCGAGGACAGGGCTAATGAAAAACTGTTTTTT. Protein product: CASRSEDRANEKLFF. The whole variable domain, remainder taken from reference TRBV28 and TRBJ1-4, is DVKVTQSSRYLVKRTGEKVFLECVQDMDHENMFWYRQDPGLGLRLIYFSYDVKMKEKGDIPEGYSVSREKKERFSLILESASTNQTSMYLCASRSEDRANEKLFFGSGTQLSVL.

The CDR3 DNA follows: TGTGCCAGCAGCCCACTCCCGGGACAGGGGTACTATGGCTACACCTTC. It codes for CASSPLPGQGYYGYTF. The genes are TRBV14 and TRBJ1-2, with TRBD1 matching over 10 bases. Unmatched junction bases numbered 8, after V lost 4 bases and J lost 3 bases. Germline V lookup: CDR1 SGHDN, CDR2 FVKESK. The CDR3 loop spans 16 amino acids.

The chain has TRBV5-6 and TRBJ2-7; possible D gene TRBD2, 6 bases. V was pared by 4 bases and J by 0 bases, with 17 bases between. This CDR3 contains 16 residues. CDR1 SGHDT and CDR2 YYEEEE come from the germline V gene. This chain's CDR3 is CASSLIGGANSYEQYV. DNA of the CDR3: TGTGCCAGCAGCCTAATTGGAGGGGCAAACTCCTACGAGCAGTACGTC.

This chain joins TRBV2 and TRBJ2-2; perhaps TRBD1 as D (6 bases). With 10 bases removed from V and 0 bases from J, the gap between germline ends came to 15 bases. From germline, CDR1 is SNHLY and CDR2 FYNNEI. The CDR3 length is 15 residues. The CDR3 loop reads CATVTGTTNTGELFF. Written as DNA, the CDR3 is TGTGCCACTGTAACCGGGACAACGAACACCGGGGAGCTGTTTTTT.

V is TRBV15 and J is TRBJ2-3, with a tentative D call TRBD2 (5 bases). Trimming pared 1 base from V and 0 bases from J, leaving 11 bases between. Germline CDR1 and CDR2: LNHNV and YYDKDF (reference sequence). The length of the CDR3 is 16 residues. CDR3 amino acids: CATSRASGASTDTQYF. The CDR3 DNA sequence: TGTGCCACCAGCAGAGCCAGCGGCGCTAGCACAGATACGCAGTATTTT.

The V gene is TRBV3-1 (or the pseudogene TRBV3-2), the J gene TRBJ2-3, with 9 bases aligning to TRBD2. V was pared by 3 bases and J by 2 bases, with 9 bases of the junction left unmatched. The CDR3 extends over 17 amino acids. Germline CDR1 is LGHDT and CDR2 is YNNKEL (reference sequence). CDR3 bases: TGTGCCAGCAGCCAGGGGAGGACTAGCGAGCCCACAGATACGCAGTATTTT. Its protein is CASSQGRTSEPTDTQYF.

The V call is TRBV3-1 (or the pseudogene TRBV3-2), the J call TRBJ1-1; 10 bases are shared with TRBD1. Germline CDR1 LGHDT, CDR2 YNNKEL (reference sequence). V dropped 1 base and J dropped 6; count of bases not matched to a gene: 2. The CDR3 has 14 amino acids. The chain's CDR3 is CASSQGGQGPEAFF. The CDR3 bases are TGTGCCAGCAGCCAAGGGGGACAGGGGCCTGAAGCTTTCTTT.

This chain connects TRBV9 to TRBJ2-2; tentatively, D is TRBD1 (5 bases). This CDR3 is 12 amino acids long. V dropped 3 bases and J dropped 5 bases, with 5 bases sitting between them. The germline V gene has CDR1 SGDLS and CDR2 YYNGEE. The CDR3 region is CASSGQTGELFF. Here the CDR3 DNA reads TGTGCCAGCAGCGGACAGACCGGGGAGCTGTTTTTT.

Here the CDR3 DNA reads TGTGCCAGCAGTAGGGACAGGGTAGGGTCTGGGGCCAACGTCCTGACTTTC. Amino acids: CASSRDRVGSGANVLTF. The chain uses TRBV7-3 and TRBJ2-6; 9 bases align to TRBD1. V shed 6 bases, J shed 1 base, and the junction held 7 bases outside the gene matches. CDR1 and CDR2 (germline): SGHTA, FQGTGA. This CDR3 has 17 amino acids.

The chain uses TRBV6-5 and TRBJ2-3, with TRBD1 matching over 8 bases. The CDR3 sequence is 15 residues long. V dropped 6 bases and J dropped 1; count of bases not matched to a gene: 6. Per the germline V gene, CDR1 is MNHEY and CDR2 is SVGAGI. Written as DNA, the CDR3 is TGTGCCAGCAGGACAGGGGCGCGGGGCACAGATACGCAGTATTTT. Residues: CASRTGARGTDTQYF.

The J gene is TRBJ1-5, the V gene TRBV6-1; 8 bases map to TRBD1. CDR3 length: 14 residues. Unmatched junction bases numbered 3, after V lost 2 bases and J lost 6 bases. Germline assignment: CDR1 MNHNS and CDR2 SASEGT. CDR3 protein: CASSEKQGGQPQHF. CDR3 in DNA: TGTGCCAGCAGTGAAAAACAGGGGGGTCAGCCCCAGCATTTT.

V and J are TRBV10-3 and TRBJ2-7; 8 nucleotides line up with TRBD1. Germline V gene data show CDR1 as ENHRY and CDR2 as SYGVKD. The CDR3 runs to 14 residues. V gave up 3 bases and J gave up 4 bases; unmatched junction bases: 5. CDR3 nucleotides: TGTGCCATCAGTGAACGGACAGGGAGGTACGAGCAGTACTTC. It is translated as CAISERTGRYEQYF.

The genes are TRBV2 and TRBJ1-4, with D uncertain. The germline CDR1 and CDR2 sequences are SNHLY and FYNNEI. Deletions cut 5 bases from V and 1 base from J, with 8 bases between. The CDR3 extends over 14 amino acids. CDR3 sequence reads: CASSRAQTNEKLFF. CDR3 DNA: TGTGCCAGCAGTCGAGCTCAAACTAATGAAAAACTGTTTTTT.

This clone was counted between two and nine times. V usage is TRBV10-3 and J usage is TRBJ2-7; tentatively, D is TRBD2 (6 bases). CDR3 length: 13 amino acids. Germline V gene data show CDR1 as ENHRY and CDR2 as SYGVKD. V lost 7 bases, J lost 3 bases, and 13 bases lay in between. This CDR3 reads CAIKASAYYEQYF. CDR3 nucleotides: TGTGCCATCAAGGCTAGCGCCTACTACGAGCAGTACTTC.

The gene calls are TRBV7-9 and TRBJ2-1; 10 nucleotides align to TRBD2. Per germline, CDR1 SEHNR and CDR2 FQNEAQ (reference sequence). This CDR3 has 16 amino acids. With V trimmed by 5 bases and J by 5 bases, 9 bases remained unmatched. The CDR3 sequence: CASSPSGLAVHNEQFF. DNA for the CDR3: TGTGCCAGCAGCCCCTCCGGACTAGCGGTCCACAATGAGCAGTTCTTC.